These 9 T cell receptor beta chains share one sample of origin, sequenced in a study of response to subunit inactivated influenza vaccine. TCRdb itself ran the RT-PCR reads through MiXCR, one entry per CDR3 protein. The sample records 650,000 to 800,000 distinct CDR3 sequences, about 18% being singletons. The specimen was PBMCs from blood, collected around 5 days after vaccination. The receptors originated from a man in his forties or fifties who received an inactivated influenza vaccine.

This rearrangement joins TRBV20-1 to TRBJ1-1; D remains ambiguous. The CDR3 runs 14 residues. V dropped 3 bases and J dropped 0 bases, with 11 bases sitting between them. Germline V gives CDR1 DFQATT, CDR2 SNEGSKA (reference sequence). CDR3 protein: CSASMDSVNTEAFF. The CDR3 DNA is TGCAGTGCTAGCATGGATTCCGTGAACACTGAAGCTTTCTTT.

CDR3 region: CASSLNGPSTNEKLFF. The CDR3 DNA is TGTGCCAGCAGTTTAAACGGGCCCTCAACTAATGAAAAACTGTTTTTT. The chain links TRBV28 to TRBJ1-4; D is ambiguous. The CDR3 has 16 residues. With 2 bases removed from V and 0 bases from J, the gap between germline ends came to 10 bases. Germline V gene sequence: CDR1 MDHEN, CDR2 SYDVKM. Using reference TRBV28 and TRBJ1-4 for the parts outside the CDR3, the full variable domain is DVKVTQSSRYLVKRTGEKVFLECVQDMDHENMFWYRQDPGLGLRLIYFSYDVKMKEKGDIPEGYSVSREKKERFSLILESASTNQTSMYLCASSLNGPSTNEKLFFGSGTQLSVL.

This clonotype was seen a few times. The gene calls are TRBV6-1 and TRBJ2-7; no clear D gene. The CDR3 runs 14 residues. The V end was cut by 4 bases, the J end by 3 bases, with 13 bases between. The germline V gene has CDR1 MNHNS and CDR2 SASEGT. CDR3 bases: TGTGCCAGCAGTGGGACGGCAACGGGCTACGAGCAGTACTTC. This gives the protein CASSGTATGYEQYF.

The chain couples TRBV5-1 to TRBJ2-7; a possible D gene is TRBD1 (6 bases). The V and J ends lost 4 bases and 6 bases respectively, with 17 bases between them. This CDR3 has 14 amino acids. CDR1 and CDR2 from the germline V gene are SGHRS and YFSETQ. The CDR3 DNA reads as TGCGCCAGCAGCCTCCCCTCCGTAGGGGGCGAGCAGTACTTC. This codes for CASSLPSVGGEQYF.

The rearrangement uses TRBV4-3 and TRBJ1-4, with no clear D. The CDR3 has 15 residues. V gave up 2 bases and J gave up 7 bases, with 14 bases separating them. The germline V gene has CDR1 LGHNA and CDR2 YSLEER. The CDR3 protein is CASSQIRAGREKLFF. In DNA, the CDR3 is TGCGCCAGCAGCCAAATCCGGGCCGGCCGTGAAAAACTGTTTTTT.

This clonotype was counted only a few times. The V call is TRBV15, the J call TRBJ2-7; the D is unclear. The germline CDR1 and CDR2 sequences are LNHNV and YYDKDF (reference sequence). With 0 bases removed from V and 5 bases from J, the gap between germline ends came to 8 bases. This CDR3 comprises 13 residues. The CDR3 loop reads CATSRDFPNEQYF. The CDR3 DNA is TGTGCCACCAGCAGAGATTTTCCCAACGAGCAGTACTTC. Drawing the rest from reference TRBV15 and TRBJ2-7, the complete variable domain is DAMVIQNPRYQVTQFGKPVTLSCSQTLNHNVMYWYQQKSSQAPKLLFHYYDKDFNNEADTPDNFQSRRPNTSFCFLDIRSPGLGDTAMYLCATSRDFPNEQYFGPGTRLTVT.

The chain is built from TRBV20-1 and TRBJ2-7; unclear D gene. The V gene's germline CDR1 is DFQATT and CDR2 SNEGSKA (reference sequence). V was pared by 6 bases and J by 3 bases, with 15 bases between. The CDR3 has 13 amino acids. The CDR3 region has the DNA TGCAGTGCCGTCGACGGACGCCGCTACGAGCAGTACTTC. This sequence encodes CSAVDGRRYEQYF.

The V and J genes are TRBV7-9 and TRBJ1-1; tentative D call: TRBD1 (6 bases). The germline CDR1 and CDR2 sequences are SEHNR and FQNEAQ (reference sequence). V lost 5 bases and J 7 bases, leaving 14 bases between the germline ends. The CDR3 consists of 13 residues. The CDR3 is CASSPSRGLEAFF. The CDR3 nucleotides are TGTGCCAGCAGCCCAAGCAGGGGCCTTGAAGCTTTCTTT.

This CDR3 reads CSAAIRSGNQPQHF. CDR3 nucleotides: TGCAGTGCTGCAATCCGCAGTGGCAATCAGCCCCAGCATTTT. The rearrangement uses TRBV20-1 and TRBJ1-5, with D hard to call. CDR3 length: 14 amino acids. Trimming removed 5 bases from V and 2 bases from J, with 13 bases in between. CDR1 is DFQATT, CDR2 SNEGSKA, per germline (reference sequence).